Presented here are 18 T cell receptor beta chains from one specimen sequenced in a study of chemoradiotherapy in HPV16-positive cancers. Produced via immunoSEQ multiplex PCR; TCRdb's table is partial and in-frame only. The table has 800 or so clones, 80% seen once. The sample was tumor tissue, taken from a patient who underwent chemoradiotherapy. The receptors here all came from a human donor with HPV-associated anogenital cancer.

This chain links TRBV7-2 with TRBJ1-1; D possibly corresponds to TRBD1 (6 bases). The V end lost 7 bases, the J end lost 1 base, and 10 bases lay between the germline ends. This CDR3 is 13 amino acids long. Germline lookup yields CDR1 SGHTA and CDR2 FQGNSA. The CDR3 bases are TGTGCCAGCAATCGGGGGGCGAACACTGAAGCTTTCTTT. Translated, it gives CASNRGANTEAFF. Combining the CDR3 with reference TRBV7-2 and TRBJ1-1 gives the whole variable domain GAGVSQSPSNKVTEKGKDVELRCDPISGHTALYWYRQSLGQGLEFLIYFQGNSAPDKSGLPSDRFSAERTGGSVSTLTIQRTQQEDSAVYLCASNRGANTEAFFGQGTRLTVV.

DNA of the CDR3: TGCGCCAGCAGCCTAACAGTATTTGGAAACACCATATATTTT. Its protein product is CASSLTVFGNTIYF. The rearrangement joins TRBV4-3 to TRBJ1-3; D not certain. Germline lookup yields CDR1 LGHNA and CDR2 YSLEER. Trimming left V 4 bases short and J 3 bases short, with 10 bases between. This CDR3 contains 14 residues.

V and J are TRBV6-4 and TRBJ2-6; no definite D call. The CDR3 is made up of 14 amino acids. Germline CDR1 reads MRHNA; CDR2 reads SNTAGT. V lost 3 bases to trimming and J lost 3 bases, with 6 bases between them. CDR3 in amino acids: CASSDGVGANVLTF. In DNA, the CDR3 is TGTGCCAGCAGTGATGGGGTTGGGGCCAACGTCCTGACTTTC.

The chain combines TRBV14 with TRBJ2-3; D may be TRBD1 or TRBD2 (5 bases each). CDR1 is SGHDN and CDR2 is FVKESK in the germline V gene. Deletions cut 3 bases from V and 0 bases from J, with 7 bases between. This CDR3 contains 14 residues. CDR3 region: CASSHRDSTDTQYF. CDR3 DNA: TGTGCCAGCAGCCATAGGGACAGCACAGATACGCAGTATTTT.

The rearrangement uses TRBV5-5 and TRBJ2-6, with D tentatively TRBD2 (5 bases). Germline CDR1 SGHKS, CDR2 YYEKEE (reference sequence). The CDR3 contains 17 residues. V lost 4 bases to trimming and J lost 8 bases, with 22 bases between them. The CDR3, as DNA: TGTGCCAGCAGCCACGGACTCGTCAATCCCCCGCCCAACGTCCTGACTTTC. Translating gives CASSHGLVNPPPNVLTF.

The rearrangement links TRBV7-2 to TRBJ2-2; 9 nucleotides line up with TRBD2. CDR1 SGHTA and CDR2 FQGNSA come from the germline V gene. The CDR3 spans 16 residues. The junction had 6 bases not matched to a gene; V was cut back by 3 bases and J by 4 bases. CDR3 sequence: CASSLDSGSRTGELFF. In DNA, the CDR3 is TGTGCCAGCAGCTTGGATAGCGGGAGTCGCACCGGGGAGCTGTTTTTT.

The J gene is TRBJ1-2, the V gene TRBV5-1; a weak D match, TRBD1 (5 bases). The germline V gene has CDR1 SGHRS and CDR2 YFSETQ. This CDR3 has 14 amino acids. Trimming shortened V by 0 bases and J by 4 bases, and 10 bases separated the two germline ends. CDR3 nucleotide sequence: TGCGCCAGCAGCTTGGACGGGGCGACCTATGGCTACACCTTC. The encoded protein is CASSLDGATYGYTF. The full variable domain, its missing parts supplied by reference TRBV5-1 and TRBJ1-2, is KAGVTQTPRYLIKTRGQQVTLSCSPISGHRSVSWYQQTPGQGLQFLFEYFSETQRNKGNFPGRFSGRQFSNSRSEMNVSTLELGDSALYLCASSLDGATYGYTFGSGTRLTVV.

This chain uses TRBV5-1 with TRBJ1-4; D is possibly TRBD1 (5 bases). The CDR3 sequence is 17 residues long. Germline V gene lookup returns CDR1 SGHRS and CDR2 YFSETQ. Trimming pared 0 bases from V and 0 bases from J, leaving 12 bases between. CDR3 amino acids: CASSLGGGLATNEKLFF. The CDR3 DNA is TGCGCCAGCAGCTTGGGGGGCGGACTCGCAACTAATGAAAAACTGTTTTTT.

The rearrangement joins TRBV28 to TRBJ1-5; 7 bases align to TRBD1. The CDR3 length is 15 residues. V lost 6 bases to trimming and J lost 3 bases; unmatched junction nucleotides: 8. Germline V gene data show CDR1 as MDHEN and CDR2 as SYDVKM. CDR3 DNA sequence: TGTGCCAGCAGCTCAGGGGGACCGGTCAATCAGCCCCAGCATTTT. Translation: CASSSGGPVNQPQHF.

This clone has a single count. This chain connects TRBV2 to TRBJ1-1; 10 nucleotides line up with TRBD1. Losses at the gene ends were 6 bases for V and 4 bases for J; bases not matched to a gene: 5. The germline V gene has CDR1 SNHLY and CDR2 FYNNEI. The CDR3 runs 14 residues. For the CDR3, the DNA is TGTGCCAGCAGGCGACAGGGGGCAATCACTGAAGCTTTCTTT. Amino acid sequence: CASRRQGAITEAFF.

The rearrangement links TRBV7-2 to TRBJ2-7, with D maybe TRBD1 (6 bases). This CDR3 region has 14 residues. Germline V gene lookup returns CDR1 SGHTA and CDR2 FQGNSA. Between the trimmed V and J ends, which lost 5 bases and 2 bases, there was a span of 13 bases. This CDR3 reads CASSVQGGPYEQYF. As DNA, the CDR3 is TGTGCCAGCAGCGTCCAAGGGGGACCCTACGAGCAGTACTTC.

The gene calls are TRBV5-1 and TRBJ2-5, with unresolved D. V lost 7 bases and J 4 bases, leaving 14 bases between the germline ends. The CDR3 is made up of 13 amino acids. The V gene's germline CDR1 is SGHRS and CDR2 YFSETQ. CDR3 sequence (DNA): TGCGCCAGCGGTATTGGAAACCGAGAGACCCAGTACTTC. It yields the protein CASGIGNRETQYF.

The V call is TRBV7-9, the J call TRBJ2-2, with D possibly TRBD1 on 5 matching bases. Germline V gene lookup returns CDR1 SEHNR and CDR2 FQNEAQ (reference sequence). The CDR3 consists of 12 residues. Trimming left V 10 bases short and J 6 bases short, with 12 bases between. CDR3 sequence (DNA): TGTGCCATCCTCAGGGTTCCCGGGGAGCTGTTTTTT. It encodes CAILRVPGELFF.

The V and J genes are TRBV5-4 and TRBJ2-2, with D possibly being TRBD2 (5 bases). Trimming pared 4 bases from V and 2 bases from J, leaving 12 bases between. Germline-derived CDR1 and CDR2 are SGHNT and YYREEE (reference sequence). The CDR3 runs 15 residues. CDR3 sequence reads: CASSLQSGNTGELFF. For the CDR3, the DNA is TGTGCCAGCAGCCTTCAATCGGGAAACACCGGGGAGCTGTTTTTT.

This chain uses TRBV29-1 with TRBJ2-3, with unresolved D. This CDR3 contains 12 residues. Germline CDR1 and CDR2: SQVTM and ANQGSEA. V was cut by 3 bases and J by 6 bases, with 10 bases left in between. The CDR3 sequence is CSVELGTDTQYF. In nucleotides, the CDR3 is TGCAGCGTTGAGTTGGGAACCGATACGCAGTATTTT.

The chain employs TRBV7-9 and TRBJ2-1; D unresolved. Trimming took off 1 base at V and 2 bases at J, with 9 bases between the two ends. Germline values: CDR1 SEHNR, CDR2 FQNEAQ (reference sequence). This CDR3 has 15 residues. The CDR3 protein is CASSLVRIAYNEQFF. DNA of the CDR3: TGTGCCAGCAGCTTAGTCCGTATTGCCTACAATGAGCAGTTCTTC. Filled out from reference TRBV7-9 and TRBJ2-1, the complete variable domain reads DTGVSQNPRHKITKRGQNVTFRCDPISEHNRLYWYRQTLGQGPEFLTYFQNEAQLEKSRLLSDRFSAERPKGSFSTLEIQRTEQGDSAMYLCASSLVRIAYNEQFFGPGTRLTVL.

The V gene is TRBV11-2, the J gene TRBJ2-5; 9 bases line up with TRBD2. V shed 1 base and J 4 bases; nucleotides not matched to a gene: 4. There are 15 residues in the CDR3. Germline loops: CDR1 SGHAT, CDR2 FQNNGV. The CDR3 DNA is TGTGCCAGCAGCTTAGCTTTAGCGGGGGCAGAGACCCAGTACTTC. As protein: CASSLALAGAETQYF. The entire variable domain, with the rest obtained from reference TRBV11-2 and TRBJ2-5, is as follows: EAGVAQSPRYKIIEKRQSVAFWCNPISGHATLYWYQQILGQGPKLLIQFQNNGVVDDSQLPKDRFSAERLKGVDSTLKIQPAKLEDSAVYLCASSLALAGAETQYFGPGTRLLVL.

In nucleotides, the CDR3 is TGTGCCTGGAGTGTACGGGGGAGTTTGTCCTACAATGAGCAGTTCTTC. Translated, it gives CAWSVRGSLSYNEQFF. The chain combines TRBV30 with TRBJ2-1; D is possibly TRBD2 (6 bases). The germline V gene has CDR1 GTSNPN and CDR2 SVGIG (reference sequence). The CDR3 loop spans 16 amino acids. V shed 0 bases and J shed 1 base, with 13 bases lying between them.